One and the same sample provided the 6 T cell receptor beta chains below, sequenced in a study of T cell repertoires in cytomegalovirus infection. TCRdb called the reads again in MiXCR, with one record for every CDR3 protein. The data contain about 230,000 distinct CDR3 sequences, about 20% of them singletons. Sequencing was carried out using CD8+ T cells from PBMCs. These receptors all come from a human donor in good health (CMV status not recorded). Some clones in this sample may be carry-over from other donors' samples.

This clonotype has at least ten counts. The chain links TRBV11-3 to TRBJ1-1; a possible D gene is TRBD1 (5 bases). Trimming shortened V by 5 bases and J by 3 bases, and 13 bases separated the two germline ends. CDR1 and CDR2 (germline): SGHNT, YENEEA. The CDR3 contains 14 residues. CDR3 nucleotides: TGTGCCAGCAGCGCTTTCCCGGGGGACACTGAAGCTTTCTTT. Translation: CASSAFPGDTEAFF.

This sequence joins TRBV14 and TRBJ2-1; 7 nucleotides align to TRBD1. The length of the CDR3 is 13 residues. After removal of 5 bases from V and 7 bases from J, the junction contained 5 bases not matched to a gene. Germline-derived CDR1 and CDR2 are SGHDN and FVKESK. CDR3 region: CASSETGNNEQFF. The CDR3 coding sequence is TGTGCCAGCAGCGAGACAGGGAATAATGAGCAGTTCTTC.

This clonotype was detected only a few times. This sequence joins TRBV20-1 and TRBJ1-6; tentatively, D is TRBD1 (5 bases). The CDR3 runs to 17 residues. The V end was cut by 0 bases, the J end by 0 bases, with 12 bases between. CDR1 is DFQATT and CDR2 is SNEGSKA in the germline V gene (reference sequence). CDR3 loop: CSARDRSGGSYNSPLHF. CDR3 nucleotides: TGCAGTGCTAGAGATCGATCGGGGGGCTCCTATAATTCACCCCTCCACTTT.

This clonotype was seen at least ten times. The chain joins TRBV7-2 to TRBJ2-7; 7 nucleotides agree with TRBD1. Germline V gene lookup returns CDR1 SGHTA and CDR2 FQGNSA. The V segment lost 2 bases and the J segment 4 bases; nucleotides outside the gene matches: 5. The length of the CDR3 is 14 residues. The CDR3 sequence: CASSLIGGRYEQYF. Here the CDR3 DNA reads TGTGCCAGCAGCTTAATAGGGGGCAGGTACGAGCAGTACTTC. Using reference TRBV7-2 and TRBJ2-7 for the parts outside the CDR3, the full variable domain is GAGVSQSPSNKVTEKGKDVELRCDPISGHTALYWYRQSLGQGLEFLIYFQGNSAPDKSGLPSDRFSAERTGGSVSTLTIQRTQQEDSAVYLCASSLIGGRYEQYFGPGTRLTVT.

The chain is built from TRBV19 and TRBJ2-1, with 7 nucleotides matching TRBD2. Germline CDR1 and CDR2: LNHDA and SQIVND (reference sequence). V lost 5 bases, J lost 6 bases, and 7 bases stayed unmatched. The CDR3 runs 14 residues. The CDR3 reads CASSPSGPFNEQFF. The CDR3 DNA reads TGTGCCAGTAGTCCTAGCGGACCTTTCAATGAGCAGTTCTTC.

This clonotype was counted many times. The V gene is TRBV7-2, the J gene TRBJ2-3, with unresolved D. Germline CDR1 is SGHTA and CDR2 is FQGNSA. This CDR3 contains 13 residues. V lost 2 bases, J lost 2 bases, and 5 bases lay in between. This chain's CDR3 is CASSLYPTDTQYF. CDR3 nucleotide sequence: TGTGCCAGCAGCTTATACCCCACAGATACGCAGTATTTT.